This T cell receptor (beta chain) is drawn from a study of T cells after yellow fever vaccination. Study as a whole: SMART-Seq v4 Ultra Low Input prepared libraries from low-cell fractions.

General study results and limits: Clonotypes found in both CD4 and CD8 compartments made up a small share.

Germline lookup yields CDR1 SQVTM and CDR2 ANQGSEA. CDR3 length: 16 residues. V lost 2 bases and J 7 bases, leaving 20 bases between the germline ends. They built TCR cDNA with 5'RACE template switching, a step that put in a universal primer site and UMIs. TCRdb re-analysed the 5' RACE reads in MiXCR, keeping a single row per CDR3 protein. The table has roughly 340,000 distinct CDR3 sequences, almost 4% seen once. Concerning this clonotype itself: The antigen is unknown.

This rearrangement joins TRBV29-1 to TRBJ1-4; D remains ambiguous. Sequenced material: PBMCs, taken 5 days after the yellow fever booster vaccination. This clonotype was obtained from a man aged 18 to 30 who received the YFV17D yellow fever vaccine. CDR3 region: CSVEWALAGDGEKLFF. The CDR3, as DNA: TGCAGCGTTGAATGGGCTCTGGCGGGAGACGGTGAAAAACTGTTTTTT.